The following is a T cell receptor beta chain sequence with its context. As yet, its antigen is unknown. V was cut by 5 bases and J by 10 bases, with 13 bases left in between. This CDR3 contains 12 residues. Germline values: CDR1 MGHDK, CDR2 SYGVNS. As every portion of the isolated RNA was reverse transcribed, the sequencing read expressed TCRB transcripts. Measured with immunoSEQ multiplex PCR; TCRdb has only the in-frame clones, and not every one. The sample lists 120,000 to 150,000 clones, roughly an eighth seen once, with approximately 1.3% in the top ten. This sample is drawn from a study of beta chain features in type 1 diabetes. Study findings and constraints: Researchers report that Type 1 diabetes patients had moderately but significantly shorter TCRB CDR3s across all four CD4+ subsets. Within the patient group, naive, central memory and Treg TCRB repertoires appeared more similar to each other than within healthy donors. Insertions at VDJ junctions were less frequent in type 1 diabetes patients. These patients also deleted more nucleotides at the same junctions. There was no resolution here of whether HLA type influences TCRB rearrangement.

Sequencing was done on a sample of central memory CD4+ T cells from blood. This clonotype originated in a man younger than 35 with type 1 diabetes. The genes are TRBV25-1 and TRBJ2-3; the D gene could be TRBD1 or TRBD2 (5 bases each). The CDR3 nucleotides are TGTGCCAGCAGTTATGGGAGCAGGGCGCAGTATTTT. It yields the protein CASSYGSRAQYF.